The 21 T cell receptor beta chains given below trace back to one sample, sequenced in a study of Ad26.COV2.S vaccination and SARS-CoV-2 variants. Profiled with immunoSEQ multiplex PCR; TCRdb holds only in-frame clones, not every one. The sample carries approximately 240,000 clones, roughly 90% recorded once. Indicated treatment: 15 to 20 received Ad26.COV2.S at low or high dose, single or two shots; 5 received placebo; per-sample allocation not given. Specimens were obtained on day 63 following the first vaccine or placebo injection. The sample in question was peripheral blood, obtained in a trial of Ad26.COV2.S vaccine versus placebo. These TCRs come from a person aged 18-65 years who received the Ad26.COV2.S COVID-19 vaccine or a placebo.

V gene TRBV7-2 combines with J gene TRBJ2-5, with TRBD2 as a possible D gene (6 bases). CDR1 is SGHTA and CDR2 is FQGNSA in the germline V gene. Trimming stripped 5 bases from V and 4 bases from J, with 17 bases between. The CDR3 loop spans 15 amino acids. The CDR3 loop reads CASSSLKGGGETQYF. The CDR3 region has the DNA TGTGCCAGCAGCAGCTTAAAGGGAGGAGGAGAGACCCAGTACTTC.

The chain recombines TRBV19 with TRBJ1-5, with D possibly being TRBD1 (5 bases). The CDR3 loop spans 12 amino acids. V lost 5 bases to trimming and J lost 5 bases, with 7 bases between them. Germline-derived CDR1 and CDR2 are LNHDA and SQIVND (reference sequence). The CDR3 sequence is CASSGGDQPQHF. The CDR3, as DNA: TGTGCCAGTAGTGGGGGGGATCAGCCCCAGCATTTT.

The chain combines TRBV20-1 with TRBJ2-7; D is uncertain. The V gene lost 3 bases and the J gene lost 0 bases, with 9 bases spanning the gap. The CDR3 has 13 amino acids. Germline CDR1 is DFQATT and CDR2 is SNEGSKA (reference sequence). CDR3 bases: TGCAGTGCTAGTAGTCGGAACTCCTACGAGCAGTACTTC. Its protein is CSASSRNSYEQYF.

The chain has TRBV5-6 and TRBJ2-1; TRBD2 agrees at 14 bases. The CDR3 sequence is 17 residues long. The V gene end was trimmed by 3 bases and the J gene end by 6 bases; junction bases not matched to a gene: 8. Germline CDR1 is SGHDT and CDR2 is YYEEEE. CDR3: CASSSPGTSGRGNEQFF. Here the CDR3 DNA reads TGTGCCAGCAGCTCCCCCGGGACTAGCGGGAGAGGCAATGAGCAGTTCTTC.

The V call is TRBV21-1, the J call TRBJ2-1; the table calls TRBD2, which could not be checked here. TRBV21-1 is termed a pseudogene. There are 15 residues in the CDR3. The CDR3 sequence: CARGAGTERYNEQFF. DNA for the CDR3: TGTGCCAGGGGTGCGGGAACGGAAAGGTACAATGAGCAGTTCTTC.

The rearrangement links TRBV6-2 or TRBV6-3 to TRBJ2-7; 10 bases are a match to TRBD1. The V gene's germline CDR1 is MNHEY and CDR2 SVGEGT. V dropped 5 bases and J dropped 7; count of bases not matched to a gene: 8. This CDR3 comprises 14 residues. As DNA, the CDR3 is TGTGCCAGCAGTAGACCGGGACAGGGGATGGAGCAGTACTTC. It specifies CASSRPGQGMEQYF.

This chain links TRBV5-1 with TRBJ1-6, with D hard to call. V gave up 0 bases and J gave up 7 bases, with 8 bases separating them. This CDR3 has 14 amino acids. The V gene's germline CDR1 is SGHRS and CDR2 YFSETQ. CDR3 sequence (DNA): TGCGCCAGCAGCTTGGTCTCAGGAAATTCACCCCTCCACTTT. Its protein product is CASSLVSGNSPLHF.

This chain links TRBV7-2 with TRBJ1-2, with 8 bases identical to TRBD1. The CDR3 consists of 13 residues. CDR1 and CDR2 (germline): SGHTA, FQGNSA. V lost 5 bases and J lost 5; bases outside the gene matches: 4. CDR3 sequence (DNA): TGTGCCAGCAGCCCGGACAGGGTGTATGGCTACACCTTC. It is translated as CASSPDRVYGYTF.

The chain recombines TRBV19 with TRBJ2-7, with 7 bases lining up with TRBD1. This CDR3 has 14 amino acids. After removal of 7 bases from V and 2 bases from J, the junction contained 8 bases not matched to a gene. Germline loops: CDR1 LNHDA, CDR2 SQIVND (reference sequence). Written as DNA, the CDR3 is TGTGCCAGTATGGGGACAGATAAAACCTACGAGCAGTACTTC. Its translation is CASMGTDKTYEQYF. Full variable domain (outside the CDR3, taken from reference TRBV19 and TRBJ2-7): DGGITQSPKYLFRKEGQNVTLSCEQNLNHDAMYWYRQDPGQGLRLIYYSQIVNDFQKGDIAEGYSVSREKKESFPLTVTSAQKNPTAFYLCASMGTDKTYEQYFGPGTRLTVT.

V usage is TRBV2 and J usage is TRBJ2-1, with unresolved D. CDR3 size: 13 residues. V was cut by 10 bases and J by 2 bases, with 12 bases left in between. Germline V CDR1 and CDR2: SNHLY, FYNNEI. The CDR3 region is CAITADAYNEQFF. CDR3 sequence (DNA): TGTGCCATCACTGCCGATGCCTACAATGAGCAGTTCTTC.

The genes are TRBV28 and TRBJ1-2; tentative D call: TRBD1 (6 bases). The CDR3 length is 15 residues. The V end lost 6 bases, the J end lost 0 bases, and 14 bases lay between the germline ends. Germline-derived CDR1 and CDR2 are MDHEN and SYDVKM. CDR3 in DNA: TGTGCCAGCAGACCGACAGGCATTACTAACTATGGCTACACCTTC. This sequence encodes CASRPTGITNYGYTF.

The chain recombines TRBV4-2 with TRBJ2-7, with TRBD1 matching over 7 bases. Germline assignment: CDR1 LGHNA and CDR2 YNFKEQ. This CDR3 has 15 residues. V shed 2 bases and J 4 bases; nucleotides not matched to a gene: 8. CDR3 protein: CASSQPGQIFYEQYF. The CDR3 region has the DNA TGTGCCAGCAGCCAACCGGGACAGATCTTTTACGAGCAGTACTTC.

This sequence joins TRBV6-2 or TRBV6-3 and TRBJ2-7; D unresolved. This CDR3 is built from 11 residues. CDR1 and CDR2 from the germline V gene are MNHEY and SVGEGT. Deletions cut 4 bases from V and 9 bases from J, with 10 bases between. CDR3 in amino acids: CASSSQPMQYF. Written as DNA, the CDR3 is TGTGCCAGCAGTTCCCAACCGATGCAGTACTTC.

The gene calls are TRBV7-2 and TRBJ1-4; D might be TRBD1 (6 bases). The CDR3 spans 15 residues. The V end was cut by 8 bases, the J end by 8 bases, with 21 bases between. Looked up from germline, CDR1 is SGHTA and CDR2 is FQGNSA. CDR3 DNA sequence: TGTGCCAGCCGAGAGAGAGGGGGATTGCGGGAAAAACTGTTTTTT. Encoded protein: CASRERGGLREKLFF. Filled out from reference TRBV7-2 and TRBJ1-4, the complete variable domain reads GAGVSQSPSNKVTEKGKDVELRCDPISGHTALYWYRQSLGQGLEFLIYFQGNSAPDKSGLPSDRFSAERTGGSVSTLTIQRTQQEDSAVYLCASRERGGLREKLFFGSGTQLSVL.

This chain joins TRBV7-2 and TRBJ1-6; D not certain. Germline loops: CDR1 SGHTA, CDR2 FQGNSA. V was trimmed by 4 bases and J by 6 bases, leaving 13 bases between them. The CDR3 is made up of 15 amino acids. The CDR3 DNA follows: TGTGCCAGCAGCTCCCCCCCCGGCACTAATTCACCCCTCCACTTT. Translated: CASSSPPGTNSPLHF.

The rearrangement links TRBV6-2 or TRBV6-3 to TRBJ1-6, with D unclear. The CDR3 contains 14 residues. V lost 8 bases and J lost 5, with 13 bases in between. Germline V gene lookup returns CDR1 MNHEY and CDR2 SVGEGT. The chain's CDR3 is CASRLLGDNSPLHF. The CDR3 DNA follows: TGTGCCAGCCGCCTCCTCGGGGATAATTCACCCCTCCACTTT.

V usage is TRBV7-9 and J usage is TRBJ2-3; no reliable D call. V was pared by 1 base and J by 1 base, with 9 bases between. CDR3 size: 15 residues. Germline V gene lookup returns CDR1 SEHNR and CDR2 FQNEAQ (reference sequence). The CDR3 sequence: CASSLGGVGTDTQYF. DNA of the CDR3: TGTGCCAGCAGCTTAGGTGGAGTTGGCACAGATACGCAGTATTTT.

This chain links TRBV9 with TRBJ2-5, with a weak D call TRBD2 (5 bases). In germline, CDR1 is SGDLS, CDR2 YYNGEE. With 0 bases removed from V and 5 bases from J, the gap between germline ends came to 20 bases. The CDR3 contains 17 residues. This CDR3 reads CASSVGKGSALGETQYF. The CDR3 coding sequence is TGTGCCAGCAGCGTAGGTAAAGGTAGCGCTCTGGGGGAGACCCAGTACTTC. Based on the CDR3 plus reference TRBV9 and TRBJ2-5, the full variable domain is DSGVTQTPKHLITATGQRVTLRCSPRSGDLSVYWYQQSLDQGLQFLIQYYNGEERAKGNILERFSAQQFPDLHSELNLSSLELGDSALYFCASSVGKGSALGETQYFGPGTRLLVL.

The gene calls are TRBV2 and TRBJ1-2; no clear D. CDR1 is SNHLY, CDR2 FYNNEI, per germline. Trimming pared 0 bases from V and 4 bases from J, leaving 9 bases between. The CDR3 spans 14 residues. DNA for the CDR3: TGTGCCAGCAGTGAAGCGCACAGCCGCTATGGCTACACCTTC. It codes for CASSEAHSRYGYTF.

The chain combines TRBV7-2 with TRBJ2-5; D may match TRBD1 or TRBD2 (5 bases each). Between the trimmed V and J ends, which lost 5 bases and 2 bases, there was a span of 12 bases. Germline CDR1 is SGHTA and CDR2 is FQGNSA. The CDR3 runs to 14 residues. The CDR3 region is CASSPGWGQETQYF. The CDR3 region has the DNA TGTGCCAGCAGCCCAGGGTGGGGGCAAGAGACCCAGTACTTC.

About this clone: The sample holds other DNA sequences that translate to the same CDR3. The chain couples TRBV18 to TRBJ2-5; the D is unclear. The germline CDR1 and CDR2 sequences are KGHSH and LQKENI. The CDR3 contains 12 residues. Trimming cost V 3 bases and J 3 bases, with 5 bases left between them. The CDR3 is CASSPKEETQYF. CDR3 nucleotide sequence: TGTGCCAGCTCACCTAAAGAAGAGACCCAGTACTTC.